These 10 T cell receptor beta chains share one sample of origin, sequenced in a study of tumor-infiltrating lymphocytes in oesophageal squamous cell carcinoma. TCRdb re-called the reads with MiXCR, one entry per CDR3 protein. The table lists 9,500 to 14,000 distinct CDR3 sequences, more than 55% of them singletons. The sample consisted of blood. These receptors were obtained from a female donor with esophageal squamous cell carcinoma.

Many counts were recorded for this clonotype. As DNA, the CDR3 is TGTGCCAGCAGTTTTGGGCACTCCGGGACAGGCGGTGGAGAAAAACTGTTTTTT. Its translation is CASSFGHSGTGGGEKLFF. V and J are TRBV28 and TRBJ1-4; 8 bases map to TRBD1. The CDR3 is made up of 18 amino acids. Trimming cost V 3 bases and J 8 bases; bases outside gene matches: 17. CDR1 is MDHEN, CDR2 SYDVKM, per germline.

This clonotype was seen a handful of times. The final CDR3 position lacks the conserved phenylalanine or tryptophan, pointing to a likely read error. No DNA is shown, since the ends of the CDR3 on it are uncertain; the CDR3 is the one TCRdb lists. CDR3 residues: CASSDNYGYTFGS. The V gene is TRBV28, the J gene TRBJ2-5. With termini counted, the CDR3 has 13 amino acids. Germline V gene lookup returns CDR1 MDHEN and CDR2 SYDVKM.

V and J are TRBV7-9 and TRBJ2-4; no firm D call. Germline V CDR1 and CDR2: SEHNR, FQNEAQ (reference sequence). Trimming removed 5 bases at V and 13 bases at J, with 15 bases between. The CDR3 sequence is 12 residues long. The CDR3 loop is CASSVNTDTQYF. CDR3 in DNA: TGTGCCAGCAGCGTAAACACAGATACGCAGTACTTC.

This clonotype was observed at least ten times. The CDR3 region is CASSSGLDEKLFF. In DNA form, the CDR3 reads TGCGCCAGCAGCTCTGGGTTAGATGAAAAACTGTTTTTT. This rearrangement joins TRBV5-1 to TRBJ1-4; D remains unclear. The length of the CDR3 is 13 residues. Germline CDR1 is SGHRS and CDR2 is YFSETQ. V was clipped by 3 bases and J by 6 bases, with 9 bases between them.

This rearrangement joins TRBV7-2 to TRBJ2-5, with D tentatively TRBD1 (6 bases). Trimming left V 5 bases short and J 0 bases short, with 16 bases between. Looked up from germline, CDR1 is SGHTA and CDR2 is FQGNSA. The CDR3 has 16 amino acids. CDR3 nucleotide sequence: TGTGCCAGCAGCCTCCATCCCGGACAGTACCAAGAGACCCAGTACTTC. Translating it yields CASSLHPGQYQETQYF.

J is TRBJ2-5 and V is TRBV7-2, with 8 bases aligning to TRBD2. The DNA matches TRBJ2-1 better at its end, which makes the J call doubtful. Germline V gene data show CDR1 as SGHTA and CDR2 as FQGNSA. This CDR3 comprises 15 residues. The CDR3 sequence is CASSLEGLGVNEQFF. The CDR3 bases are TGTGCCAGCAGCCTGGAGGGACTAGGAGTCAATGAGCAGTTCTTC.

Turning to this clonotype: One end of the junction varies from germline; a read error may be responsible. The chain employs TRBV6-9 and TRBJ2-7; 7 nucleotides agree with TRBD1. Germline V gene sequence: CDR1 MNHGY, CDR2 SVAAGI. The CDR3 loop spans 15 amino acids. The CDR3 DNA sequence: TGTGCCAGCAGTTACAGGGGGACAACTAATTCACCCCTCCACTTC. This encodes CASSYRGTTNSPLHF.

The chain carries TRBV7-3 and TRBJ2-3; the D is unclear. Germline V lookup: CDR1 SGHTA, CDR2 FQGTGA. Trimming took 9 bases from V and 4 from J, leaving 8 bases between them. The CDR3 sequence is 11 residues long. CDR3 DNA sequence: TGTGCCAGTGGGTTTGCAGATACGCAGTATTTT. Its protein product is CASGFADTQYF. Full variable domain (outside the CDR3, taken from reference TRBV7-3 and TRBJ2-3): GAGVSQTPSNKVTEKGKYVELRCDPISGHTALYWYRQSLGQGPEFLIYFQGTGAADDSGLPNDRFFAVRPEGSVSTLKIQRTERGDSAVYLCASGFADTQYFGPGTRLTVL.

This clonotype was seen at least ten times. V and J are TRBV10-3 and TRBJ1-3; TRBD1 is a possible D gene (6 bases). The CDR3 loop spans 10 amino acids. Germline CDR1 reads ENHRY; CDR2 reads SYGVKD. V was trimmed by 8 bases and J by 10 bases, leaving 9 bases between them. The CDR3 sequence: CAIGGATIYF. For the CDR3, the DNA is TGTGCCATCGGGGGGGCGACCATATATTTT.

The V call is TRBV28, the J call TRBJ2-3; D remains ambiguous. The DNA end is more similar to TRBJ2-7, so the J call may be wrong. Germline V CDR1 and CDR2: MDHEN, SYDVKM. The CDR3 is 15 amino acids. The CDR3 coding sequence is TGTGCCAGCGTTGGTAAAGGGCACACCTACAATGAGCAGTACTTC. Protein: CASVGKGHTYNEQYF.